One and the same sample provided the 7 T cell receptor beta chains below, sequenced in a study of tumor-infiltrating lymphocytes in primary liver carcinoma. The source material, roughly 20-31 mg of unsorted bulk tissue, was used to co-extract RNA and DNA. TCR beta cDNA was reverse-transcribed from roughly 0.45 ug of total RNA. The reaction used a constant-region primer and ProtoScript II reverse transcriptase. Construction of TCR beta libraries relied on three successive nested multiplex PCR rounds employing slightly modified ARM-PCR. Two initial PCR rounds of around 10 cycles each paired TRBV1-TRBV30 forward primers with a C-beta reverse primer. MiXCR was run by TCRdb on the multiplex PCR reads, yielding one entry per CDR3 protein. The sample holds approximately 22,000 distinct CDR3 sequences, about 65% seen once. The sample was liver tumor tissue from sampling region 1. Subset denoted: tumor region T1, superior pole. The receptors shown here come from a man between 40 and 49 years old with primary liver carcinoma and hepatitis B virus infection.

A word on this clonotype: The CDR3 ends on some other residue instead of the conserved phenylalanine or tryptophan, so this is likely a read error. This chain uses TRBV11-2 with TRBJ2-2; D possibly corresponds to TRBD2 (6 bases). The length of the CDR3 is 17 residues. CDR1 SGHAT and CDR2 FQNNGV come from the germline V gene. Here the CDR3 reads CASNLTLGGANIGELFC. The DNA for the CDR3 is TGTGCCAGCAACTTAACATTAGGAGGGGCGAACATCGGGGAGCTGTTTTGT.

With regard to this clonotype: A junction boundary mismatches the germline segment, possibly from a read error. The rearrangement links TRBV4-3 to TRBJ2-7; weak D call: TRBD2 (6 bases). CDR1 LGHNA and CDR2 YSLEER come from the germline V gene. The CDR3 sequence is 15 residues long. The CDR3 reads CASSHDRETPHEQYF. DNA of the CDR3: TGCGCGAGCAGCCATGATCGGGAGACTCCCCACGAGCAGTACTTC.

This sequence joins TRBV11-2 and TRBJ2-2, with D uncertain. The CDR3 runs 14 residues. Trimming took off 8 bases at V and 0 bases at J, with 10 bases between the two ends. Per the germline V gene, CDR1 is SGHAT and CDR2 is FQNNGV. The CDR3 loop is CASFRQSNTGELFF. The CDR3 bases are TGTGCCAGCTTTAGGCAATCGAACACCGGGGAGCTGTTTTTT.

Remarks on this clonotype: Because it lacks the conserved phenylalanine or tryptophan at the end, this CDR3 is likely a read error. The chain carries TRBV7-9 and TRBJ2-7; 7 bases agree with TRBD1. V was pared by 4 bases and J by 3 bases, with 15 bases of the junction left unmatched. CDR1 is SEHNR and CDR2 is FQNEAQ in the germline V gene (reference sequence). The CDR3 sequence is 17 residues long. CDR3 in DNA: TGTGCCAGCAGCTCCCGAGGCCTCAGGACAGGCTTCTACGAGCAGTACTTA. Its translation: CASSSRGLRTGFYEQYL.

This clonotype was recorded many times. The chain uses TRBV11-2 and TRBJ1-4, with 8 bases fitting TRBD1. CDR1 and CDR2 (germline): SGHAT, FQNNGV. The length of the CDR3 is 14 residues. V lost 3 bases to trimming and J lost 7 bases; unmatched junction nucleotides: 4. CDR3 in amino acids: CASSLTGALEKLFF. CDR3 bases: TGTGCCAGCAGCTTGACAGGGGCACTTGAAAAACTGTTTTTT.

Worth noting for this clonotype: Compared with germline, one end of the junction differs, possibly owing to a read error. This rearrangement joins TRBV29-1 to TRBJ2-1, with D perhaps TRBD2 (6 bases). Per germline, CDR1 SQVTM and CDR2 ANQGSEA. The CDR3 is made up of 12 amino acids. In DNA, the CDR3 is TGTAGCGCCCGCCCAGGGAGGAATGGGCAGTTCTTC. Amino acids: CSARPGRNGQFF.

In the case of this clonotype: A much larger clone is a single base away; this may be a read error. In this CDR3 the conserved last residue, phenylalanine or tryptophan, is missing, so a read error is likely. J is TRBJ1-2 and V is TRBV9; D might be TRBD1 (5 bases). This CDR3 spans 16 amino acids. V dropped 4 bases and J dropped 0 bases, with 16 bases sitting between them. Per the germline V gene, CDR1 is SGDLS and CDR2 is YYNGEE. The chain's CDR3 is CASSPGGSRSNYGYTL. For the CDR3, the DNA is TGTGCCAGCAGCCCGGGGGGGAGTAGGTCTAACTATGGCTACACCCTC.